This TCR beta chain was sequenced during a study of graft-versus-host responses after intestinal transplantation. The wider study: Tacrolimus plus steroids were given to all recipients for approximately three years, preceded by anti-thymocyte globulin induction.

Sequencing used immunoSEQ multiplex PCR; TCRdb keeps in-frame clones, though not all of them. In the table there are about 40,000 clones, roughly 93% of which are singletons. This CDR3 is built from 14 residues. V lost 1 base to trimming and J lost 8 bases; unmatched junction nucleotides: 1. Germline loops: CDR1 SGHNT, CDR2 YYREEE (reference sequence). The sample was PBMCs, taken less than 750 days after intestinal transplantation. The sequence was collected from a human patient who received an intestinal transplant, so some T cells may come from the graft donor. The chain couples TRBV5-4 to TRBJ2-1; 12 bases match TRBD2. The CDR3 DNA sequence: TGTGCCAGCAGCTTGAGACTAGCGGGAGATGAGCAGTTCTTC. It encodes CASSLRLAGDEQFF.